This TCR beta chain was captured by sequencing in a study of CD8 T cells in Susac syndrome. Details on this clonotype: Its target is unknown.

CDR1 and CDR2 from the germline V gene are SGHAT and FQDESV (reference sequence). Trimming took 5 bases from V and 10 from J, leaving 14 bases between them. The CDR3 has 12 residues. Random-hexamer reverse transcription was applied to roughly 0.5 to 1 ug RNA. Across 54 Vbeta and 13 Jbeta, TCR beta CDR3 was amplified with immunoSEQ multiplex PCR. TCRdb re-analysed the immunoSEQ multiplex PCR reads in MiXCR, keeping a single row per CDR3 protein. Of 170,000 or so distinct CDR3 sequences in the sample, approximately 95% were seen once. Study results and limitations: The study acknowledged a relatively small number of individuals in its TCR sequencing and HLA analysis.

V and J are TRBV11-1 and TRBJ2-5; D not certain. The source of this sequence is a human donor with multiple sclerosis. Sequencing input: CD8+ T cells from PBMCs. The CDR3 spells CASSPQGLDQYF. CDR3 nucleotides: TGTGCCAGCAGCCCACAAGGGTTGGACCAGTACTTC.